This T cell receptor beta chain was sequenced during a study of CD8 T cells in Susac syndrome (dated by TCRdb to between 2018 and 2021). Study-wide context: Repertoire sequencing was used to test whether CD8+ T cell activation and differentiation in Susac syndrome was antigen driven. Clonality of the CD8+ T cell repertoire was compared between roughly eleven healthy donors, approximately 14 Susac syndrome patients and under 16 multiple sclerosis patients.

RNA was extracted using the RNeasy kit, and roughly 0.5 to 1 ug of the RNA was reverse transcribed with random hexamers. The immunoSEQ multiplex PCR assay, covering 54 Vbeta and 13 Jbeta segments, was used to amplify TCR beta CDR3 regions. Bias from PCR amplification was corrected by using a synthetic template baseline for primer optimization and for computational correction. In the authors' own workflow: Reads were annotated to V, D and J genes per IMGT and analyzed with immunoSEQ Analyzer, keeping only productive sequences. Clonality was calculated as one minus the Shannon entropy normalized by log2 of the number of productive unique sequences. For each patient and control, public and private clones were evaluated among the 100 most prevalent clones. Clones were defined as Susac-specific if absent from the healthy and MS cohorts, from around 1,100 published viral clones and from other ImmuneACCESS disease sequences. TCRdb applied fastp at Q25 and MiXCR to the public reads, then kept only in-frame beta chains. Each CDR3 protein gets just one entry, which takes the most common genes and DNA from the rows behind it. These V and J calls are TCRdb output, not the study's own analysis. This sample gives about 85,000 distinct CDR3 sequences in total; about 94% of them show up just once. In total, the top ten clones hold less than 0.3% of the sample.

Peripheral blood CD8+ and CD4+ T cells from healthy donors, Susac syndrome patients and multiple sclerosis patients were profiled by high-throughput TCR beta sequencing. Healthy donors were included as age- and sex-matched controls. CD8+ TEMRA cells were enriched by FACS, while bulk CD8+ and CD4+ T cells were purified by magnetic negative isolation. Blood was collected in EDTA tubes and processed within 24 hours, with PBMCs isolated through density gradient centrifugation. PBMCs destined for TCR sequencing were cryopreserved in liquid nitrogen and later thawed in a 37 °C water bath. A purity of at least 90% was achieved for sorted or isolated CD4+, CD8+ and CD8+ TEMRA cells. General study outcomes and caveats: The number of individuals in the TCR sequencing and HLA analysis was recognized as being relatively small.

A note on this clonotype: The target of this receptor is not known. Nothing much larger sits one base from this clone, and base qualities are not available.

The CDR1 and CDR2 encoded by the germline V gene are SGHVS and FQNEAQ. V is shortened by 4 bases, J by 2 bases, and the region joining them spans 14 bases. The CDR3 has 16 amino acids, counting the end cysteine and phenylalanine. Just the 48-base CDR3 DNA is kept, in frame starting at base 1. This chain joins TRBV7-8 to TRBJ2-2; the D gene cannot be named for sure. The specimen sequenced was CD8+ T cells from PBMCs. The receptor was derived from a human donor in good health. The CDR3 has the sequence CASSSHARVNTGELFF. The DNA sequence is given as TGTGCCAGCAGCTCGCATGCCAGAGTCAACACCGGGGAGCTGTTTTTT. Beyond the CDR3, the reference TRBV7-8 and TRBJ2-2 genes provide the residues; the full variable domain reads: GAGVSQSPRYKVAKRGQDVALRCDPISGHVSLFWYQQALGQGPEFLTYFQNEAQLDKSGLPSDRFFAERPEGSVSTLKIQRTQQEDSAVYLCASSSHARVNTGELFFGEGSRLTVL.